The clone carrying this T cell receptor beta chain was detected many times. The antigen remains undetermined. V lost 5 bases and J lost 2; bases outside the gene matches: 4. Germline V lookup: CDR1 LNHDA, CDR2 SQIVND (reference sequence). The CDR3 is 15 residues long. This specimen comes from a study of T cell responses to AZD1222 COVID-19 vaccine. Regarding the study as a whole: Repertoires were obtained solely post-peak T cell response. Spike-specific TCR breadth and depth went up after people got two AZD1222 doses. Only 5 or 6 AZD1222 recipients were seropositive at baseline.

Sequenced by immunoSEQ multiplex PCR; TCRdb stores in-frame clones only, minus some. This table holds roughly 170,000 clones, around nine tenths found once. The TCR was taken from an adult in good health. Here the sequenced sample was peripheral blood, taken on day 0 of AZD1222 vaccination. The rearrangement uses TRBV19 and TRBJ1-5; 9 bases match TRBD1. The CDR3 DNA reads TGTGCCAGTAGTGTGGACAGGGGTGGCAATCAGCCCCAGCATTTT. Its protein product is CASSVDRGGNQPQHF.